What follows are 7 T cell receptor beta chains derived from one specimen sequenced in a study of CD8+ T cells in alopecia areata. Stated treatment: oral pan-JAK inhibitor, 5-10 mg twice daily. Sequencing relied on a cDNA template that was reverse transcribed from extracted RNA. Data came from immunoSEQ multiplex PCR; TCRdb stores just in-frame clones and leaves some out. The sample gives about 99,000 clones, 86% of which show up once; around 10% is in the top ten. Sequences were derived from CD8+ T cells sorted from blood, sampled at week 34, from a patient treated with tofacitinib. Receptors were obtained from a human donor with alopecia areata.

V gene TRBV9 combines with J gene TRBJ1-1, with D perhaps TRBD1 (6 bases). Trimming pared 0 bases from V and 0 bases from J, leaving 12 bases between. CDR3 length: 16 residues. Germline V gene sequence: CDR1 SGDLS, CDR2 YYNGEE. The CDR3 is CASSVARGPLNTEAFF. The CDR3 nucleotides are TGTGCCAGCAGCGTAGCCCGGGGGCCTTTGAACACTGAAGCTTTCTTT.

This sequence joins TRBV4-1 and TRBJ1-2; D remains unclear. Trimming shortened V by 7 bases and J by 0 bases, and 15 bases separated the two germline ends. From germline, CDR1 is MGHRA and CDR2 YSYEKL. This CDR3 spans 15 amino acids. DNA of the CDR3: TGCGCCAGCACAGTAGTTGGTCCAGCTAACTATGGCTACACCTTC. Translated: CASTVVGPANYGYTF.

This CDR3 is CAISELWKGAANEKLFF. The CDR3, as DNA: TGTGCCATCAGTGAGTTATGGAAGGGGGCGGCTAATGAAAAACTGTTTTTT. This chain links TRBV10-3 with TRBJ1-4, with 7 bases identical to TRBD1. Germline V gene data show CDR1 as ENHRY and CDR2 as SYGVKD. The CDR3 is 17 residues long. Trimming removed 1 base from V and 3 bases from J; junction bases left unmatched: 8.

The V gene is TRBV29-1, the J gene TRBJ2-1, with 9 nucleotides matching TRBD1. The V gene's germline CDR1 is SQVTM and CDR2 ANQGSEA. The CDR3 extends over 15 amino acids. Losses at the gene ends were 0 bases for V and 3 bases for J; bases not matched to a gene: 3. The CDR3, as DNA: TGCAGCGTTGAAGACCCGGGACAGGGCTACAATGAGCAGTTCTTC. Its protein product is CSVEDPGQGYNEQFF.

This clone was seen only once. The chain links TRBV19 to TRBJ2-2, with 8 bases lining up with TRBD1. J was trimmed by 9 bases and V by 8 bases; bases with no gene match: 11. This CDR3 contains 14 residues. From germline, CDR1 is LNHDA and CDR2 SQIVND (reference sequence). The CDR3 here is CASCPSPGGRELFF. The CDR3 bases are TGTGCCAGTTGCCCCTCGCCAGGGGGCCGGGAGCTGTTTTTT.

The chain joins TRBV2 to TRBJ2-3, with D possibly called TRBD1 or TRBD2 (5 bases each). Germline assignment: CDR1 SNHLY and CDR2 FYNNEI. V lost 2 bases and J lost 2, with 11 bases in between. CDR3 size: 15 residues. The CDR3 sequence: CASSEFQGDTDTQYF. In DNA form, the CDR3 reads TGTGCCAGCAGTGAATTCCAGGGAGACACAGATACGCAGTATTTT.

Only a few counts were recorded for this clone. V gene TRBV27 combines with J gene TRBJ1-1, with a weak D call TRBD1 (5 bases). The CDR3 sequence is 13 residues long. V was trimmed by 2 bases and J by 4 bases, leaving 8 bases between them. Germline-derived CDR1 and CDR2 are MNHEY and SMNVEV (reference sequence). The CDR3: CASSLGGATEAFF. The CDR3 coding sequence is TGTGCCAGCAGTTTAGGAGGGGCCACTGAAGCTTTCTTT.